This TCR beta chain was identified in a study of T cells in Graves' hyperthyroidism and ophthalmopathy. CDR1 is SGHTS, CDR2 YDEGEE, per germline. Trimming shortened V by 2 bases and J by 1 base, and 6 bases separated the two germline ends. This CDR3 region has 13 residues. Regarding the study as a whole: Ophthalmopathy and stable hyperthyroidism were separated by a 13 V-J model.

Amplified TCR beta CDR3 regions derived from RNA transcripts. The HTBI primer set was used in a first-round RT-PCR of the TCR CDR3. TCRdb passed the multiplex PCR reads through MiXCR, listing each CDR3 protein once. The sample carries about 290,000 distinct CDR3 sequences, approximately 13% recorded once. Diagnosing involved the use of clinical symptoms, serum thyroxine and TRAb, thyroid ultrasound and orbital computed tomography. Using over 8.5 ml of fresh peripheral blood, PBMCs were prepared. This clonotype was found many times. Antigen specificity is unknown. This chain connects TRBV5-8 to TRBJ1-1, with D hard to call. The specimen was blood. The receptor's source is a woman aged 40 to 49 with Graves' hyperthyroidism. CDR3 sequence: CASSFESNTEAFF. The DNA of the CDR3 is TGTGCCAGCAGCTTTGAATCGAACACTGAAGCTTTCTTT.